This T cell receptor (beta chain) was found in a study of T-cell memory formation after mild COVID-19. CDR3 length: 14 amino acids. Trimming cost V 0 bases and J 3 bases, with 7 bases left between them. The germline V gene encodes CDR1 SGHRS and CDR2 YFSETQ. Constant-segment-primed 5'RACE gave TCR alpha and TCR beta cDNA libraries with sample barcodes and UMIs. From the 5' RACE reads, TCRdb called clonotypes with MiXCR, one entry per CDR3 protein. In the table there are roughly 340,000 distinct CDR3 sequences, 15% of which are singletons. The table lists this clonotype with many counts. The clonotype comes from a man younger than 35 who had mild COVID-19 (a few samples of this study predate the infection). Cell type and time point are not known. This chain links TRBV5-1 with TRBJ2-1; D uncertain. The sample taken for sequencing was PBMCs or a T cell subset sorted from them (not recorded which). The CDR3 loop is CASSLDVSYNEQFF. The DNA for the CDR3 is TGCGCCAGCAGCTTGGACGTCAGCTACAATGAGCAGTTCTTC.